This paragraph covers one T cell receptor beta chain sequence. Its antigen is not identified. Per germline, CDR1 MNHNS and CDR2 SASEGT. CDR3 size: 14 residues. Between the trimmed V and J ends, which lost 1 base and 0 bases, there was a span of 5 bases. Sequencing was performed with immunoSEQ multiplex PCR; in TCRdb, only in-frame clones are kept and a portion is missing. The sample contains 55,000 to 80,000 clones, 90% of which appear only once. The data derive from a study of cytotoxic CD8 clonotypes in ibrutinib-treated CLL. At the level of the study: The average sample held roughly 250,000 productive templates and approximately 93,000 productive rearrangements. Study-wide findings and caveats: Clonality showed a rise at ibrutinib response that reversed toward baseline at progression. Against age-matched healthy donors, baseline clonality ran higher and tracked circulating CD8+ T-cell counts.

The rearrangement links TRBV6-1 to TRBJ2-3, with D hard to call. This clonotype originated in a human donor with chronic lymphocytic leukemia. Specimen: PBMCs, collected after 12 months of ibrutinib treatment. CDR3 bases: TGTGCCAGCAGTGAAGGAGACAGCACAGATACGCAGTATTTT. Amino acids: CASSEGDSTDTQYF.